The 9 T cell receptor beta chains below all came from one sample that was sequenced in a study of blood T cells in healthy people across ages. Together with a sample-barcoded 5' primer, a J-beta primer mix was included in a second PCR lasting about 7 to 12 cycles. TCRdb recomputed calls from the 5' RACE reads with MiXCR, one row per CDR3 protein. The repertoire has just over 800,000 distinct CDR3 sequences, around two thirds of them found once; the top ten carry about a quarter. Source material: blood. The receptors originated from a man younger than 45 in good health.

This clonotype was detected only once. The V and J genes are TRBV28 and TRBJ2-7; weak D call: TRBD1 (6 bases). CDR3 length: 16 amino acids. CDR1 and CDR2 from the germline V gene are MDHEN and SYDVKM. V lost 5 bases and J lost 1, with 18 bases in between. CDR3 nucleotides: TGTGCCAGCAGTCCTCGGGACAAAGGTTATTCCTACGAGCAGTACTTC. Its translation: CASSPRDKGYSYEQYF.

This sequence joins TRBV10-3 and TRBJ2-4, with 9 bases fitting TRBD1. With the DNA end fitting TRBJ2-7 better, the J assignment may be wrong. Germline values: CDR1 ENHRY, CDR2 SYGVKD. This CDR3 spans 14 amino acids. CDR3 sequence (DNA): TGTGCCATCAGCCGGGGACAGGGTACCTACGAGCAGTACTTC. Amino acid sequence: CAISRGQGTYEQYF.

This clonotype was counted only a few times. As DNA, the CDR3 is TGTGCCAGCGGAACAGGGGGAGTGGATCAGCCCCAGCATTTT. Amino acids: CASGTGGVDQPQHF. The chain uses TRBV28 and TRBJ1-5; 8 bases are a match to TRBD1. V was clipped by 8 bases and J by 5 bases; unmatched bases: 8. The germline gives CDR1 MDHEN, CDR2 SYDVKM. The CDR3 totals 14 residues.

CDR3 DNA: TGTGCCAGCAGTTACCCCGGACAGTTGGAGACCCAGTACTTC. It encodes CASSYPGQLETQYF. The chain combines TRBV28 with TRBJ2-5; D might be TRBD1 (6 bases). Germline CDR1 is MDHEN and CDR2 is SYDVKM. This CDR3 has 14 amino acids. Trimming took off 4 bases at V and 5 bases at J, with 14 bases between the two ends. The whole variable domain, filled in from reference TRBV28 and TRBJ2-5, reads DVKVTQSSRYLVKRTGEKVFLECVQDMDHENMFWYRQDPGLGLRLIYFSYDVKMKEKGDIPEGYSVSREKKERFSLILESASTNQTSMYLCASSYPGQLETQYFGPGTRLLVL.

About this clonotype itself: An end of the junction differs from the germline gene, which may be a read error. This chain links TRBV6-2 or TRBV6-3 with TRBJ2-2; 7 nucleotides line up with TRBD2. Germline CDR1 is MNHEY and CDR2 is SVGEGT. The CDR3 totals 13 residues. In nucleotides, the CDR3 is TGTGCCAGCAGTTACAGGACTGGCGGGGGGCTGTTTTTT. Amino acid sequence: CASSYRTGGGLFF.

Only one count was recorded for this clonotype. The gene calls are TRBV7-3 and TRBJ2-5; the D gene is possibly TRBD2 (6 bases). Between the trimmed V and J ends, which lost 4 bases and 3 bases, there was a span of 9 bases. The CDR3 extends over 13 amino acids. In germline, CDR1 is SGHTA, CDR2 FQGTGA. CDR3 protein: CASSSTREETQYF. In DNA, the CDR3 is TGTGCCAGCAGCTCGACTAGGGAAGAGACCCAGTACTTC.

V gene TRBV15 combines with J gene TRBJ2-5; weak D call: TRBD1 (5 bases). Germline V gene data show CDR1 as LNHNV and CDR2 as YYDKDF (reference sequence). The ends were cut back, 0 bases at V and 6 bases at J, with 14 bases in the middle. This CDR3 comprises 15 residues. CDR3 protein: CATSRDRAGIQTQYF. The DNA of the CDR3 is TGTGCCACCAGCAGAGATCGGGCAGGGATACAGACCCAGTACTTC.

CDR3 sequence (DNA): TGTGCCAGCAGTCCCGTGACTAGCGGGGTAGAGACCCAGTACTTC. Its translation: CASSPVTSGVETQYF. The rearrangement uses TRBV12-3 or TRBV12-4 and TRBJ2-7; TRBD2 aligns across 11 bases. The J call is doubtful: the DNA matches TRBJ2-5 better. This CDR3 has 15 residues.

The CDR3 reads CSARGDGGVAGYTF. The CDR3 region has the DNA TGCAGTGCTAGAGGGGACGGTGGGGTTGCTGGCTACACCTTC. V is TRBV20-1 and J is TRBJ1-2; a possible D gene is TRBD1 (5 bases). V lost 1 base and J 7 bases, leaving 16 bases between the germline ends. The V gene's germline CDR1 is DFQATT and CDR2 SNEGSKA (reference sequence). CDR3 length: 14 amino acids.